What follows describes a single T cell receptor beta chain. The sample originates from a study of T cells in Graves' hyperthyroidism and ophthalmopathy. What was amplified from RNA transcripts were TCR beta CDR3 regions. The study used the HTBI primer set for a first-round RT-PCR of the TCR CDR3. TCRdb itself ran the multiplex PCR reads through MiXCR, one entry per CDR3 protein. The sample lists roughly 400,000 distinct CDR3 sequences; roughly 25% were seen once. Per germline, CDR1 SEHNR and CDR2 FQNEAQ (reference sequence). This CDR3 is built from 14 residues. V trimming: 3 bases; J trimming: 9 bases; junction bases outside the gene matches: 7.

The J gene is TRBJ2-1, the V gene TRBV7-9; TRBD2 aligns across 8 bases. This receptor was identified in a man aged 50 to 59 with Graves' hyperthyroidism. Sequenced sample: blood. In DNA, the CDR3 is TGTGCCAGCAGCTTCGACGGGAGGGGAGGTGAGCAGTTCTTC. Its translation: CASSFDGRGGEQFF.